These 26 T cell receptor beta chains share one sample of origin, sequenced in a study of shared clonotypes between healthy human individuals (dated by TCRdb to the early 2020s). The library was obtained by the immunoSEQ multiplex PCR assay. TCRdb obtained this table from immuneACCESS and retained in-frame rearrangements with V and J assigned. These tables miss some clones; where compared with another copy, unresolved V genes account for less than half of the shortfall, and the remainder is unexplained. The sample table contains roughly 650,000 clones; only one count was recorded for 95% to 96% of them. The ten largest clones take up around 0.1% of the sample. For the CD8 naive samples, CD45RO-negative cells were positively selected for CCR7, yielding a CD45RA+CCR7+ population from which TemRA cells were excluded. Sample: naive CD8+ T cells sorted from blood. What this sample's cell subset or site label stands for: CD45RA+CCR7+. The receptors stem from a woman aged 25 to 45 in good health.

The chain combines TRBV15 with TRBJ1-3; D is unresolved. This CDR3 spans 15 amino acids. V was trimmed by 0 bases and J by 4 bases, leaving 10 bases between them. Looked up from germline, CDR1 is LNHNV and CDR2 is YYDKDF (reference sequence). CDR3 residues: CATSRDLFSGNTIYF. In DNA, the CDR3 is TGTGCCACCAGCAGAGATCTATTTTCGGGAAACACCATATATTTT.

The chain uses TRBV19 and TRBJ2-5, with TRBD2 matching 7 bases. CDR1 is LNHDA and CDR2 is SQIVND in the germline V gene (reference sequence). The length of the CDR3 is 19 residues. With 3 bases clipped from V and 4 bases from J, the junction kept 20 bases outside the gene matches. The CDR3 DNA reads TGTGCCAGTAGTATGAGGTACCGGGCGGGAGTGATTCTGGGAGAGACCCAGTACTTC. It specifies CASSMRYRAGVILGETQYF.

The CDR3 is CASSQTSGKYNEQFF. The DNA of the CDR3 is TGTGCCAGCAGTCAAACTAGCGGGAAGTACAATGAGCAGTTCTTC. The gene calls are TRBV28 and TRBJ2-1; TRBD2 matches 10 bases. Germline CDR1 is MDHEN and CDR2 is SYDVKM. Trimming removed 5 bases from V and 4 bases from J; junction bases left unmatched: 5. The CDR3 covers 15 residues.

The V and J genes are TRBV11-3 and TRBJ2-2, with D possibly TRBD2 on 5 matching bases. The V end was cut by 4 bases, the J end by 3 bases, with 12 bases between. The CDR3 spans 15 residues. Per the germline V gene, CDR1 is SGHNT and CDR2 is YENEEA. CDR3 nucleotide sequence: TGTGCCAGCAGCTCGAGGGAGAGGGACACCGGGGAGCTGTTTTTT. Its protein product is CASSSRERDTGELFF.

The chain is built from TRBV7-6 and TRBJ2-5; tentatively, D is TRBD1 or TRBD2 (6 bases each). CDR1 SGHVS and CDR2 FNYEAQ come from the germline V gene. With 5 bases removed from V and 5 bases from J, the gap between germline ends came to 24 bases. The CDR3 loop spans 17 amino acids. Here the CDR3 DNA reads TGTGCCAGCAGCCACCAACTAGAGGATCGGGGGCGGGAGACCCAGTACTTC. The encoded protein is CASSHQLEDRGRETQYF.

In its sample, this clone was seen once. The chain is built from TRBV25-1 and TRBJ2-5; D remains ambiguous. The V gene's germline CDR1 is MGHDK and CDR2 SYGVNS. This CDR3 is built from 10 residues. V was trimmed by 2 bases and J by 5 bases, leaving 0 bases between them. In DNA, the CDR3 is TGTGCCAGCAGTGAAGAGACCCAGTACTTC. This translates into CASSEETQYF.

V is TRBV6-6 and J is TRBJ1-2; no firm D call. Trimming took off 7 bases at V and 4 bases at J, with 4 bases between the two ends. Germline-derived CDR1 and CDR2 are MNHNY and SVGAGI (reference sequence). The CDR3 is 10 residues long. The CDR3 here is CASMGYGYTF. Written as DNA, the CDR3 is TGTGCCAGCATGGGCTATGGCTACACCTTC.

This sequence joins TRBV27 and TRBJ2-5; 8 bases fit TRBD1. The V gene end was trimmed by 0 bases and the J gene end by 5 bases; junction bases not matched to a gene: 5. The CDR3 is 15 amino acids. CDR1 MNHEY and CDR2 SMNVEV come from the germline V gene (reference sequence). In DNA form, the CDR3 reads TGTGCCAGCAGTTTATCGGCAGGGGGCTACGAGACCCAGTACTTC. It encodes CASSLSAGGYETQYF.

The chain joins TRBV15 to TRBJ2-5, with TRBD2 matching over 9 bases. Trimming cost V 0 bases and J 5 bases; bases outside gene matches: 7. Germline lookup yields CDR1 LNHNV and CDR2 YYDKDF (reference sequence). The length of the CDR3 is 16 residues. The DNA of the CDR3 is TGTGCCACCAGCAGAGATCGACGCGGGAGGGCCGAGACCCAGTACTTC. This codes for CATSRDRRGRAETQYF.

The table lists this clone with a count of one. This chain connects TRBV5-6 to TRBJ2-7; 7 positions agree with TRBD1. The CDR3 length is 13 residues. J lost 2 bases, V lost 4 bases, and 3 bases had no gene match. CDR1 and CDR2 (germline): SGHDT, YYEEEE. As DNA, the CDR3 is TGTGCCAGCAGCATCGGACAGGCCTACGAGCAGTACTTC. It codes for CASSIGQAYEQYF.

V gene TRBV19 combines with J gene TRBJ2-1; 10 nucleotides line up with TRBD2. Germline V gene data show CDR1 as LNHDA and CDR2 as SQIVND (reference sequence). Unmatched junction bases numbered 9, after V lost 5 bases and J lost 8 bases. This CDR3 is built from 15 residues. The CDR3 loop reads CASSPLAAGGYEQFF. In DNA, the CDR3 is TGTGCCAGTAGTCCCCTCGCAGCGGGAGGGTATGAGCAGTTCTTC.

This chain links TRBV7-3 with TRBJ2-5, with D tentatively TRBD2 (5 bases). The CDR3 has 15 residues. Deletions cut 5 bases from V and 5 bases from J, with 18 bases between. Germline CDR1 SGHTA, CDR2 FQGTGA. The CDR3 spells CASSRGIASSETQYF. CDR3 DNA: TGTGCCAGCAGCCGCGGTATAGCGTCGTCGGAGACCCAGTACTTC.

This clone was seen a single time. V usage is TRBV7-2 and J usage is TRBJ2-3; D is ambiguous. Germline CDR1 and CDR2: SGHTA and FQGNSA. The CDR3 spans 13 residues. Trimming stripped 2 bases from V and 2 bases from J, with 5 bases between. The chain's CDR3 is CASSLLNTDTQYF. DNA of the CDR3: TGTGCCAGCAGCTTACTTAACACAGATACGCAGTATTTT.

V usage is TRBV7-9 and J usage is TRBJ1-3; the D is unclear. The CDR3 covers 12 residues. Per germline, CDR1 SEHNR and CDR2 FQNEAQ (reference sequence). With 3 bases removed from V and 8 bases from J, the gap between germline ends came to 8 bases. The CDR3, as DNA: TGTGCCAGCAGCTTTTGGGCTGACACCATATATTTT. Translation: CASSFWADTIYF.

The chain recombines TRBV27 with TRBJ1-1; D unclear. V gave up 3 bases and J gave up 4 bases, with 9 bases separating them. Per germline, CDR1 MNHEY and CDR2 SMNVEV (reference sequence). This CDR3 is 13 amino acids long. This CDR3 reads CASSFAGSTEAFF. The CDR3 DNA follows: TGTGCCAGCAGTTTCGCCGGGAGCACTGAAGCTTTCTTT.

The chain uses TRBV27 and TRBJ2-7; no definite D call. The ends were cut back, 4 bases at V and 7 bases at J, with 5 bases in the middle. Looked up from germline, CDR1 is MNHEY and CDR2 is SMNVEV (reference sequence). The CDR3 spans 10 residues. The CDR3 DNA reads TGTGCCAGCAGTTGGGAAGAGCAGTACTTC. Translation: CASSWEEQYF.

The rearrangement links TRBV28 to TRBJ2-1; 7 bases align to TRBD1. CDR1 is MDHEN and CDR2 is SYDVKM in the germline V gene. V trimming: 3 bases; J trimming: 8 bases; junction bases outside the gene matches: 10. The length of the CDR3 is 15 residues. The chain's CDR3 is CASSLGDRGIDEQFF. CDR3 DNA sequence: TGTGCCAGCAGTTTGGGGGACAGAGGGATCGATGAGCAGTTCTTC.

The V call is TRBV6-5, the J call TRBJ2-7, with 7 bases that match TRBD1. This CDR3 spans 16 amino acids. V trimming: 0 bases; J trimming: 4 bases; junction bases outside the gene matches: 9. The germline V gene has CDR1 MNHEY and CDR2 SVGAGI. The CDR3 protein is CASSYSTGTVVYEQYF. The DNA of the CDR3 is TGTGCCAGCAGTTACTCGACAGGGACAGTAGTGTACGAGCAGTACTTC.

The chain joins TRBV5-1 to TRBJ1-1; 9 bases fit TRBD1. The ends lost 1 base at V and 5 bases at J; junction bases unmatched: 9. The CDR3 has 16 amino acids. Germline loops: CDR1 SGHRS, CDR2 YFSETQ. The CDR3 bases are TGCGCCAGCAGCTTGACCTTGGACAGGGGAGATACTGAAGCTTTCTTT. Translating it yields CASSLTLDRGDTEAFF.

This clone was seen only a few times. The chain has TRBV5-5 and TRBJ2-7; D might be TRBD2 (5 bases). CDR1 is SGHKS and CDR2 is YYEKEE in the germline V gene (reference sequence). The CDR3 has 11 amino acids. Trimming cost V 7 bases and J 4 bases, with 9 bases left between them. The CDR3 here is CASFGSYEQYF. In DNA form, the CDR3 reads TGTGCCAGCTTTGGGAGTTACGAGCAGTACTTC.

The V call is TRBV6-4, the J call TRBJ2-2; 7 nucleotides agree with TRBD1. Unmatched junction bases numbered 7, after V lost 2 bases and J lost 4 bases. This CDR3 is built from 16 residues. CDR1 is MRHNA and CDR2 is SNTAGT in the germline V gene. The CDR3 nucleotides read TGTGCCAGCAGTGACCATACAGGGGACGGCACCGGGGAGCTGTTTTTT. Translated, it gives CASSDHTGDGTGELFF.

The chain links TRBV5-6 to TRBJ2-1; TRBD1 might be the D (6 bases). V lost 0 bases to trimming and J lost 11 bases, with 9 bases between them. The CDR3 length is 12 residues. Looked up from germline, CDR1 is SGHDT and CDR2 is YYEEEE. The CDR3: CASSLVGTQQFF. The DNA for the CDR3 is TGTGCCAGCAGCTTGGTAGGGACACAGCAGTTCTTC.

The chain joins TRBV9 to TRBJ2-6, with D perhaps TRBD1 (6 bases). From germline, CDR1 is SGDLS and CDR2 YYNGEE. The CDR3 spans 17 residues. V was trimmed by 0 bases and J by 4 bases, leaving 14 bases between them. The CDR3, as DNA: TGTGCCAGCAGCGTAGTAGGCAGGGGCGGAGGGGCCAACGTCCTGACTTTC. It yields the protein CASSVVGRGGGANVLTF.

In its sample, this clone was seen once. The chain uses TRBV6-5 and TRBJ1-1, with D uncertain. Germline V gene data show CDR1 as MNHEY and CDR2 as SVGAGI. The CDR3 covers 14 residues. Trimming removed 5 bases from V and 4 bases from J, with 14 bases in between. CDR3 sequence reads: CASSTESMGTEAFF. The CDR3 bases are TGTGCCAGCAGTACGGAGAGTATGGGCACTGAAGCTTTCTTT.

The CDR3 nucleotides read TGTGCCAGCAGCCACAACAGCGCTAGCTCCTACGAGCAGTACTTC. It yields the protein CASSHNSASSYEQYF. The chain links TRBV11-3 to TRBJ2-7, with no clear D. V lost 5 bases to trimming and J lost 0 bases, with 14 bases between them. The germline V gene encodes CDR1 SGHNT and CDR2 YENEEA. This CDR3 has 15 residues.

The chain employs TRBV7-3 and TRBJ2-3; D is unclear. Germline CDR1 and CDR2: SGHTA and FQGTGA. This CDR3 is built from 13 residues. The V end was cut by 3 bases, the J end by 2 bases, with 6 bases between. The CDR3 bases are TGTGCCAGCAGCTTGAAGAACACAGATACGCAGTATTTT. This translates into CASSLKNTDTQYF.